These 22 T cell receptor beta chains were all obtained from the same sample, sequenced in a study of T cells in Graves' hyperthyroidism and ophthalmopathy. RNA transcripts gave rise to amplified TCR beta CDR3 regions. First-round RT-PCR targeting the TCR CDR3 was performed with the HTBI primer set. MiXCR, applied by TCRdb to the multiplex PCR reads, yields one record per CDR3 protein. The sample lists more than 300,000 distinct CDR3 sequences, roughly 20% occurring once. Sequenced: blood. The source of these receptors is a man between 18 and 29 years old with Graves' ophthalmopathy.

Only a few counts were recorded for this clonotype. The chain recombines TRBV7-6 with TRBJ1-5; D remains ambiguous. This CDR3 region has 15 residues. Per germline, CDR1 SGHVS and CDR2 FNYEAQ. V dropped 2 bases and J dropped 3 bases, with 11 bases sitting between them. The CDR3 reads CASSLSGNFNQPQHF. In nucleotides, the CDR3 is TGTGCCAGCAGCTTATCGGGGAACTTCAATCAGCCCCAGCATTTT. The full variable domain, in which reference TRBV7-6 and TRBJ1-5 provide the parts outside the CDR3, is GAGVSQSPRYKVTKRGQDVALRCDPISGHVSLYWYRQALGQGPEFLTYFNYEAQQDKSGLPNDRFSAERPEGSISTLTIQRTEQRDSAMYRCASSLSGNFNQPQHFGDGTRLSIL.

This clonotype appeared many times. The chain joins TRBV7-9 to TRBJ2-7, with D possibly being TRBD1 or TRBD2 (5 bases each). The CDR3 length is 17 residues. Germline CDR1 reads SEHNR; CDR2 reads FQNEAQ (reference sequence). Trimming took off 2 bases at V and 3 bases at J, with 20 bases between the two ends. The CDR3 bases are TGTGCCAGCAGCTTATCGTGGGGGACGGGCCCCAACTACGAGCAGTACTTC. Amino acid sequence: CASSLSWGTGPNYEQYF.

This clonotype appeared a few times. The CDR3 DNA reads TGTGCCAGCAGTCGGGGGGTTGAAAAACTGTTTTTT. This sequence encodes CASSRGVEKLFF. The chain links TRBV7-9 to TRBJ1-4; perhaps TRBD1 as D (5 bases). There are 12 residues in the CDR3. Per the germline V gene, CDR1 is SEHNR and CDR2 is FQNEAQ (reference sequence). With 6 bases removed from V and 7 bases from J, the gap between germline ends came to 9 bases.

With respect to this clonotype: The conserved phenylalanine or tryptophan is not found at the CDR3 terminus, so this likely reflects a read error. This chain links TRBV5-1 with TRBJ1-1; no definite D call. Germline V gene lookup returns CDR1 SGHRS and CDR2 YFSETQ. V was shortened by 0 bases and J by 4 bases, with 7 bases between the two germline ends. The CDR3 runs 13 residues. CDR3 protein: CASSLDRGTEAFL. DNA for the CDR3: TGCGCCAGCAGCTTGGACAGAGGCACTGAAGCTTTCCTT.

This clonotype was seen repeatedly, ten times or more. V gene TRBV7-9 combines with J gene TRBJ2-5; D is undetermined. Germline values: CDR1 SEHNR, CDR2 FQNEAQ (reference sequence). This CDR3 region has 11 residues. The V gene lost 8 bases and the J gene lost 3 bases, with 7 bases spanning the gap. Written as DNA, the CDR3 is TGTGCCAGCCTGGCGGAAGAGACCCAGTACTTC. Amino acid sequence: CASLAEETQYF.

The CDR3 DNA sequence: TGTGCCAGCAGCTCACGGGGTTCTTATACTGAAGCTTTCTTT. Translation: CASSSRGSYTEAFF. This chain links TRBV7-2 with TRBJ1-1; D gene unclear. This CDR3 has 14 amino acids. Trimming removed 4 bases from V and 5 bases from J, with 14 bases in between. Germline-derived CDR1 and CDR2 are SGHTA and FQGNSA.

The gene calls are TRBV6-1 and TRBJ2-1, with a weak D call TRBD1 (5 bases). Trimming shortened V by 3 bases and J by 7 bases, and 10 bases separated the two germline ends. Germline V gives CDR1 MNHNS, CDR2 SASEGT. The CDR3 runs to 13 residues. The CDR3 nucleotides read TGTGCCAGCAGTGACAGGGTTTTGAATGAGCAGTTCTTC. Encoded protein: CASSDRVLNEQFF.

This clonotype was observed at least ten times. The chain links TRBV20-1 to TRBJ2-7; 7 nucleotides match TRBD2. Per germline, CDR1 DFQATT and CDR2 SNEGSKA (reference sequence). The CDR3 spans 15 residues. With 2 bases clipped from V and 2 bases from J, the junction kept 9 bases outside the gene matches. CDR3 sequence: CSARLQLATTYEQYF. CDR3 DNA sequence: TGCAGTGCTAGACTCCAACTAGCGACTACCTACGAGCAGTACTTC.

This clonotype is a singleton in its sample. This chain joins TRBV5-5 and TRBJ1-5; D remains ambiguous. The length of the CDR3 is 13 residues. Germline lookup yields CDR1 SGHKS and CDR2 YYEKEE (reference sequence). V lost 5 bases and J 6 bases, leaving 12 bases between the germline ends. The CDR3 DNA reads TGTGCCAGCAGTCGGTTGTTTGCTCAGCCCCAGCATTTT. It yields the protein CASSRLFAQPQHF.

The J gene is TRBJ1-2, the V gene TRBV3-1, with 10 bases identical to TRBD1. The CDR3 is 18 residues long. CDR1 is LGHDT and CDR2 is YNNKEL in the germline V gene (reference sequence). Trimming cost V 6 bases and J 4 bases; bases outside gene matches: 17. The CDR3 sequence: CASSPPRTGGPGSYGYTF. CDR3 DNA sequence: TGTGCCAGCAGTCCCCCCCGGACAGGGGGGCCCGGTAGCTATGGCTACACCTTC. Full variable domain (outside the CDR3, taken from reference TRBV3-1 and TRBJ1-2): DTAVSQTPKYLVTQMGNDKSIKCEQNLGHDTMYWYKQDSKKFLKIMFSYNNKELIINETVPNRFSPKSPDKAHLNLHINSLELGDSAVYFCASSPPRTGGPGSYGYTFGSGTRLTVV.

This clonotype was detected many times. The chain links TRBV6-1 to TRBJ1-1, with D maybe TRBD1 (5 bases). Germline assignment: CDR1 MNHNS and CDR2 SASEGT. The CDR3 has 17 residues. The ends were cut back, 1 base at V and 5 bases at J, with 20 bases in the middle. CDR3 residues: CASSEDRAGGGWTEAFF. The DNA of the CDR3 is TGTGCCAGCAGTGAAGATCGAGCCGGGGGGGGATGGACTGAAGCTTTCTTT.

This clonotype was seen many times. The chain recombines TRBV5-1 with TRBJ1-1, with 8 bases that match TRBD1. V was clipped by 4 bases and J by 4 bases; unmatched bases: 6. CDR1 and CDR2 (germline): SGHRS, YFSETQ. CDR3 length equals 14 residues. CDR3 sequence: CASSLITGGTEAFF. In DNA form, the CDR3 reads TGCGCCAGCAGCCTTATTACAGGGGGCACTGAAGCTTTCTTT.

The rearrangement uses TRBV6-5 and TRBJ1-2; D not certain. V was shortened by 2 bases and J by 2 bases, with 6 bases between the two germline ends. The CDR3 sequence is 13 residues long. CDR1 and CDR2 from the germline V gene are MNHEY and SVGAGI. CDR3 region: CASSYGVNYGYTF. CDR3 nucleotides: TGTGCCAGCAGTTACGGGGTGAACTATGGCTACACCTTC.

This clonotype has just a few counts. CDR3 nucleotides: TGTGCCATCAGTGATAGTCCGGCGCAAGAGACCCAGTACTTC. It is translated as CAISDSPAQETQYF. The gene calls are TRBV10-3 and TRBJ2-5, with D uncertain. V was pared by 3 bases and J by 2 bases, with 10 bases between. CDR3 size: 14 residues. The germline CDR1 and CDR2 sequences are ENHRY and SYGVKD.

This clonotype has ten or more counts. This chain uses TRBV20-1 with TRBJ2-1, with 12 bases matching TRBD2. This CDR3 is 15 amino acids long. Germline CDR1 DFQATT, CDR2 SNEGSKA (reference sequence). V shed 5 bases, J shed 3 bases, and the junction held 5 bases outside the gene matches. The CDR3 sequence is CSAPTSGGHYNEQFF. CDR3 coding DNA: TGCAGTGCTCCGACTAGCGGGGGCCACTACAATGAGCAGTTCTTC.

The V call is TRBV24-1, the J call TRBJ2-3, with D possibly matching TRBD2 (5 bases). The CDR3 runs to 14 residues. The V end was cut by 3 bases, the J end by 3 bases, with 9 bases between. Per germline, CDR1 KGHDR and CDR2 SFDVKD. The CDR3 nucleotides are TGTGCCACCAGTGATCTGGGAGTAACAGATACGCAGTATTTT. The encoded protein is CATSDLGVTDTQYF.

This clonotype was observed many times. This chain joins TRBV7-9 and TRBJ1-2, with 8 bases that match TRBD1. This CDR3 is 19 amino acids long. Germline CDR1 is SEHNR and CDR2 is FQNEAQ (reference sequence). The V segment lost 1 base and the J segment 4 bases; nucleotides outside the gene matches: 17. DNA of the CDR3: TGTGCCAGCAGCTTAGGGGGCTGGACAGGGCCCTTAACATCCTATGGCTACACCTTC. Encoded protein: CASSLGGWTGPLTSYGYTF. Supplemented by reference TRBV7-9 and TRBJ1-2, the full variable domain reads DTGVSQNPRHKITKRGQNVTFRCDPISEHNRLYWYRQTLGQGPEFLTYFQNEAQLEKSRLLSDRFSAERPKGSFSTLEIQRTEQGDSAMYLCASSLGGWTGPLTSYGYTFGSGTRLTVV.

This clonotype was seen ten or more times. This chain links TRBV28 with TRBJ2-7; 8 bases are a match to TRBD1. V shed 7 bases and J 0 bases; nucleotides not matched to a gene: 8. CDR1 is MDHEN and CDR2 is SYDVKM in the germline V gene. CDR3 size: 15 residues. Here the CDR3 DNA reads TGTGCCAGCACTACTTGGACAGGGAGCTCCTACGAGCAGTACTTC. Translated: CASTTWTGSSYEQYF. The full variable domain, completed using reference TRBV28 and TRBJ2-7, is DVKVTQSSRYLVKRTGEKVFLECVQDMDHENMFWYRQDPGLGLRLIYFSYDVKMKEKGDIPEGYSVSREKKERFSLILESASTNQTSMYLCASTTWTGSSYEQYFGPGTRLTVT.

This clonotype was seen at least ten times. J is TRBJ2-3 and V is TRBV12-3 or TRBV12-4; TRBD1 or TRBD2 may be the D gene (5 bases each). CDR3 length: 13 amino acids. V was pared by 7 bases and J by 9 bases, with 17 bases between. CDR3 bases: TGTGCCAGCATCGAGGGAACAGGTGACACGCAGTATTTT. Protein product: CASIEGTGDTQYF.

This clonotype was seen a handful of times. The chain links TRBV7-2 to TRBJ2-7; D is ambiguous. Germline loops: CDR1 SGHTA, CDR2 FQGNSA. The ends were cut back, 0 bases at V and 0 bases at J, with 9 bases in the middle. The CDR3 contains 15 residues. The DNA for the CDR3 is TGTGCCAGCAGCTTAGCGCACGAGAGCTCCTACGAGCAGTACTTC. This gives the protein CASSLAHESSYEQYF. The full variable domain, with the rest looked up from reference TRBV7-2 and TRBJ2-7, is GAGVSQSPSNKVTEKGKDVELRCDPISGHTALYWYRQSLGQGLEFLIYFQGNSAPDKSGLPSDRFSAERTGGSVSTLTIQRTQQEDSAVYLCASSLAHESSYEQYFGPGTRLTVT.

This rearrangement joins TRBV10-3 to TRBJ2-1, with 10 nucleotides matching TRBD2. Germline V gene sequence: CDR1 ENHRY, CDR2 SYGVKD. There are 16 residues in the CDR3. V lost 2 bases to trimming and J lost 4 bases; unmatched junction nucleotides: 5. CDR3 nucleotide sequence: TGTGCCATCAGTGAGACTAGCGGGGCCCTATACAATGAGCAGTTCTTC. This sequence encodes CAISETSGALYNEQFF.

Only a few counts were recorded for this clonotype. This chain links TRBV6-1 with TRBJ2-6; no firm D call. Germline V CDR1 and CDR2: MNHNS, SASEGT. This CDR3 has 14 amino acids. V gave up 6 bases and J gave up 0 bases, with 6 bases separating them. The CDR3 sequence: CASRESSGANVLTF. DNA of the CDR3: TGTGCCAGCAGGGAGAGCTCTGGGGCCAACGTCCTGACTTTC.